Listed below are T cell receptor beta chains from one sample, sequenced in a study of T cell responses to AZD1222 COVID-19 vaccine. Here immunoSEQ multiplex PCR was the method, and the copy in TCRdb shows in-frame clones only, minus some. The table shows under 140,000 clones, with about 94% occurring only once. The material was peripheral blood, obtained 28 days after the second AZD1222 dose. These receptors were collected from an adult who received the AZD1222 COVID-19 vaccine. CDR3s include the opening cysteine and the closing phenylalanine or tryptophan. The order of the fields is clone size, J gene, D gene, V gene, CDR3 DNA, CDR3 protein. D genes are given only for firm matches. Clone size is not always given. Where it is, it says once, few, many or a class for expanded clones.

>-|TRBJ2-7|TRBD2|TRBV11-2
TGTGCCAGCAGCTCCCCCTGGGGGGGTCCCTACGAGCAGTACTTC
CASSSPWGGPYEQYF
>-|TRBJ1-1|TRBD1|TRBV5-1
TGCGCCAGCAGCTTGGATGGGACAGGGGTTTTAGGCCGGGGTGTCCCCCCCTCTGAAGCTTTCTTT
CASSLDGTGVLGRGVPPSEAFF
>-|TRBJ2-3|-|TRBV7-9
TGTGCCAGCAGCTTAGAGATAGCGCGGCCCACAGATACGCAGTATTTT
CASSLEIARPTDTQYF
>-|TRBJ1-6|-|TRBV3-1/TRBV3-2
TGTGCCAGCAGCCAAGGCGATTCACCCCTCCACTTT
CASSQGDSPLHF
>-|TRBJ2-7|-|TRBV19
TGTGCCAGTAGTCGTAGCCCCATCGTTCCCTACGAGCAGTACTTC
CASSRSPIVPYEQYF
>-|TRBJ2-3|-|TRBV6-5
TGTGCCAGCAGTCGTCTAGTTGGGGCAGATACGCAGTATTTT
CASSRLVGADTQYF
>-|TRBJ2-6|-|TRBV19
TGTGCCAGTAGCAGAGGCGGTTCCTCTGGGGCCAACGTCCTGACTTTC
CASSRGGSSGANVLTF
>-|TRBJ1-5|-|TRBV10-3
TGTGCCATCAGTGACGCAGGCGTGCTCCAGCATTTT
CAISDAGVLQHF
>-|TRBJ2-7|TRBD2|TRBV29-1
TGCAGCGTTGCTGGGACTAGCGGGAGTTCACTTGGCGAGCAGTACTTC
CSVAGTSGSSLGEQYF
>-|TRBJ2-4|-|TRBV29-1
TGCAGCGTTGAGTCGCTAGCCAAAAACATTCAGTACTTC
CSVESLAKNIQYF
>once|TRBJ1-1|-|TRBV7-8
TGTGCCAGCAGCCCACAATCATGGCACAGAAGTCTGAACACTGAAGCTTTCTTT
CASSPQSWHRSLNTEAFF
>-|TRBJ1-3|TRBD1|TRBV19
TGTGCCAGTAAGGTCGCCGGACAGGGAAAGGGAAACACCATATATTTT
CASKVAGQGKGNTIYF
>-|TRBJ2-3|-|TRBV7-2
TGTGCCAGCAGCTTAGGAGGGCGAGGCACAGATACGCAGTATTTT
CASSLGGRGTDTQYF
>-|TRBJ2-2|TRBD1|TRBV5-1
TGCGCCAGCAGCTCCAGGGGGCAAATCACCGGGGAGCTGTTTTTT
CASSSRGQITGELFF
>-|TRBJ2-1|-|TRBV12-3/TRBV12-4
TGTGCCAGCAAACTACAGGGTACGAATGAGCAGTTCTTC
CASKLQGTNEQFF
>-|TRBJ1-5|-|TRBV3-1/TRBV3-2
TGTGCCAGCAGCCAATCTCTACCGCCCCAGCCCCAGCATTTT
CASSQSLPPQPQHF
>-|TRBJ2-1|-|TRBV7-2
TGTGCCAGCAGCCCCCCGGGTGGCGATGAGCAGTTCTTC
CASSPPGGDEQFF
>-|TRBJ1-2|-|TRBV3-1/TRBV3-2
TGTGCCAGCAGCCACCAAGGCAGTAACTATGGCTACACCTTC
CASSHQGSNYGYTF
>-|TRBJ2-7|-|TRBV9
TGTGCCAGCAGCTCACATCTGACTAACCCCCACGAGCAGTACTTC
CASSSHLTNPHEQYF
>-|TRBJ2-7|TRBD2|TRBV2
TGTGCCAGCAAGCGGGAGTACGCCTACGAGCAGTACTTC
CASKREYAYEQYF
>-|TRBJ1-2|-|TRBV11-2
TGTGCCAGCAGCTTAGCGGGCTATGGCTACACCTTC
CASSLAGYGYTF
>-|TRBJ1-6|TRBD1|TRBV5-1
TGCGCCAGCAGCTTGGGGGACAGGCGTAATTCACCCCTCCACTTT
CASSLGDRRNSPLHF
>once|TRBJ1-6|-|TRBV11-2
TGTGCCAGCAAAGGGTTACGGAGTATCACCTATAATTCACCCCTCCACTTT
CASKGLRSITYNSPLHF
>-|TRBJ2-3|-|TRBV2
TGTGCCAGCAGTGGGACCACCGGAGATACGCAGTATTTT
CASSGTTGDTQYF
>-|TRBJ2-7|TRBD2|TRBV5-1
TGCGCCAGCAGCCCAAAAGGAAAAAGCGGGACTCCCCTAAGCTCCTACGAGCAGTACTTC
CASSPKGKSGTPLSSYEQYF
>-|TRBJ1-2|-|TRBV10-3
TGTGCCATCAGTGATGGCAGGGGTCACTATGGCTACACCTTC
CAISDGRGHYGYTF
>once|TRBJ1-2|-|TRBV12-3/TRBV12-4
TGTGCCAGCAGTCCTTTCCCGGCTCGTGGCTACACCTTC
CASSPFPARGYTF
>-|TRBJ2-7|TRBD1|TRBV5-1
TGCGCCAGCAGCTTCGGGGACAGGGGGCAAAGCGAGCAGTACTTC
CASSFGDRGQSEQYF
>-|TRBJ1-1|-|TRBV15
TGTGCCACCAGCGGGGACAACACCCTTAACACTGAAGCTTTCTTT
CATSGDNTLNTEAFF
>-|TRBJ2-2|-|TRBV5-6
TGTGCCAGCAGTATTCTTGGAGTGGGCGGGAACACCGGGGAGCTGTTTTTT
CASSILGVGGNTGELFF
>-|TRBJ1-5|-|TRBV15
TGTGCCACCAGCTATACAGTGGGCAATCAGCCCCAGCATTTT
CATSYTVGNQPQHF
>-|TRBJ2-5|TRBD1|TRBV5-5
TGTGCCAGCGATTTTCCAGGGGGAGAGACCCAGTACTTC
CASDFPGGETQYF
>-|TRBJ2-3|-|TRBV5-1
TGCGCCAGCAGGTCTAGCCAGACTAGCACAGATACGCAGTATTTT
CASRSSQTSTDTQYF
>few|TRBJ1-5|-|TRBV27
TGTGCCAGCAGCCCGACAGGAGACAATCAGCCCCAGCATTTT
CASSPTGDNQPQHF
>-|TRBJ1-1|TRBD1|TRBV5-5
TGTGCCAGCAGCTGGGGACAGTTGAACACTGAAGCTTTCTTT
CASSWGQLNTEAFF
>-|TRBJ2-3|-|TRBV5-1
TGCGCCAGCAGCTTGGCCCTCGGGGAAGCAGATACGCAGTATTTT
CASSLALGEADTQYF
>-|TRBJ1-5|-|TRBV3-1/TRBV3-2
TGTGCCAGCAGCCAAGATCTGGTAGTTTCGAGTCAGCCCCAGCATTTT
CASSQDLVVSSQPQHF
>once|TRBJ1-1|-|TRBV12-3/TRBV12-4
TGTGCCAGCAGTTTAACACCGGGGTTGAAAGCTTTCTTT
CASSLTPGLKAFF
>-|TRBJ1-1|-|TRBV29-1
TGCAGCGTTTCTACCTTCTCTCGGCGGATGAACACTGAAGCTTTCTTT
CSVSTFSRRMNTEAFF
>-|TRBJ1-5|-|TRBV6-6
TGTGCCAGCAGTTACGGAAGGGGTAATCAGCCCCAGCATTTT
CASSYGRGNQPQHF
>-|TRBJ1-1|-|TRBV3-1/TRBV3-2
TGTGCCAGCAGCCGAAGGGTGACCCTCATGAACACTGAAGCTTTCTTT
CASSRRVTLMNTEAFF
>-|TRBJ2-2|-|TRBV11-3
TGTGCCAGCAGCAAAGGTGCCACCGGGGAGCTGTTTTTT
CASSKGATGELFF
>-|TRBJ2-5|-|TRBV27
TGTGCCAGCACCCTAGGGGAGACCCAGTACTTC
CASTLGETQYF
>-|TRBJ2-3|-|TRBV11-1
TGTGCCAGCAGCCAGGACAGCACAGATACGCAGTATTTT
CASSQDSTDTQYF
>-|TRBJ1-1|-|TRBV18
TGTGCCAGCTCACTCCCAGGTTCTGAAGCTTTCTTT
CASSLPGSEAFF
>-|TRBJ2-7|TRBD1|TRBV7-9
TGTGCCAGCACCAATACCCCCGGGGGACAGGGGGCCTACGAGCAGTACTTC
CASTNTPGGQGAYEQYF
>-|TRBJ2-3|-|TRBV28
TGTGCCAGCAGCGATCCAGATACGCAGTATTTT
CASSDPDTQYF
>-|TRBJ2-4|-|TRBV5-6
TGTGCCAGCAGCCTGAGAGGGGAGGAAAACATTCAGTACTTC
CASSLRGEENIQYF
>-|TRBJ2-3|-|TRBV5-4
TGTGCCAGCAGCTTGAGGCAAACAGGGCGCACAGATACGCAGTATTTT
CASSLRQTGRTDTQYF
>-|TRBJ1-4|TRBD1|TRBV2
TGTGCCAGCAGGAGACAGGGTGTGGCTAATGAAAAACTGTTTTTT
CASRRQGVANEKLFF
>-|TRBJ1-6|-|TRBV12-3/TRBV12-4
TGTGCCAGCAGTTTCCTGGGCTCACCCCTCCACTTT
CASSFLGSPLHF
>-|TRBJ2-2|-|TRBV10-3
TGTGCCATCACCTCTGGAGTGAACACCGGGGAGCTGTTTTTT
CAITSGVNTGELFF
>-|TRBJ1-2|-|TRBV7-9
TGTGCCAGCAGCTTACAGGGGCGCAGCCAGGGCTACACCTTC
CASSLQGRSQGYTF
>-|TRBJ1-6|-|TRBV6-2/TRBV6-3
TGTGCCAGCAGTTACTCGGGGTCGAATTCACCCCTCCACTTT
CASSYSGSNSPLHF